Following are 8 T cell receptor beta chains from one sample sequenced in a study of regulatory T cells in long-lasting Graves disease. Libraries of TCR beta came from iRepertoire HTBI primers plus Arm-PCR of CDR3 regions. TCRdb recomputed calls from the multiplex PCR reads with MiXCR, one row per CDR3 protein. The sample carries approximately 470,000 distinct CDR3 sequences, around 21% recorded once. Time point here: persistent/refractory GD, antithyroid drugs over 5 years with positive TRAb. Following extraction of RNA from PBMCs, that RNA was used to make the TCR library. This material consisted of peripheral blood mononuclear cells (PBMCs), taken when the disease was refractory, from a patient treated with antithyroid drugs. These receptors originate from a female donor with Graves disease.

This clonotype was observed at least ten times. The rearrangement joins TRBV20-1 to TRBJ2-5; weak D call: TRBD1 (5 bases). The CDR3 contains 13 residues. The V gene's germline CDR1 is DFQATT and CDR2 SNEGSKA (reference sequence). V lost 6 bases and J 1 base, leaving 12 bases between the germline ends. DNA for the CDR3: TGCAGTGCCGCCAGGGAATCCCAAGAGACCCAGTACTTC. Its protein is CSAARESQETQYF.

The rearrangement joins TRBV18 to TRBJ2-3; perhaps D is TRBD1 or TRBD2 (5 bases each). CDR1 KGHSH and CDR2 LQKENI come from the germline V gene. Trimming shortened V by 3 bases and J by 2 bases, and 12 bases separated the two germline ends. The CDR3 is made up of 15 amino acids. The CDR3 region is CASSPGTGTTDTQYF. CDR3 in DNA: TGTGCCAGCTCACCCGGGACGGGGACCACAGATACGCAGTATTTT.

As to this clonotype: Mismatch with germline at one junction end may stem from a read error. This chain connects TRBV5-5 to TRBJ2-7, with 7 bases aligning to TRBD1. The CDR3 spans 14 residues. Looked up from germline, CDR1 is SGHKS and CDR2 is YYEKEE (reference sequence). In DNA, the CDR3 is TGTGTCAGCAGCCAGACAGGGTTGTCCTACGAGCAGTACTTC. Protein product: CVSSQTGLSYEQYF.

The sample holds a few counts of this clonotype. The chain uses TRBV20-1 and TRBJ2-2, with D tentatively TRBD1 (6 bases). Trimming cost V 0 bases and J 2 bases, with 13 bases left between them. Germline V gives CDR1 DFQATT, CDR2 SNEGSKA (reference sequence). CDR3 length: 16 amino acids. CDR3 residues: CSARESGRGNTGELFF. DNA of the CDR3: TGCAGTGCTAGAGAGTCGGGCAGGGGTAACACCGGGGAGCTGTTTTTT.

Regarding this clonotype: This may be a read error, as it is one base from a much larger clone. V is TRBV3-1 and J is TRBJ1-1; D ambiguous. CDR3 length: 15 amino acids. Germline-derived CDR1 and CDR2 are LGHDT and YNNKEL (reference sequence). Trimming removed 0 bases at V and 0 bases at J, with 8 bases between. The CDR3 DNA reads TGTGCCAGCAGCCAAGATGCAGCCTTGAACACTGAAGCTTTCTTT. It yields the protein CASSQDAALNTEAFF.

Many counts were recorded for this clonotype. CDR3 coding DNA: TGTGCCAGCAGCAACCGGGACAGGTACAACTATGGCTACACCTTC. It specifies CASSNRDRYNYGYTF. The J gene is TRBJ1-2, the V gene TRBV3-1; 8 bases are shared with TRBD1. In germline, CDR1 is LGHDT, CDR2 YNNKEL (reference sequence). CDR3 size: 15 residues. Trimming cost V 5 bases and J 2 bases; bases outside gene matches: 7.

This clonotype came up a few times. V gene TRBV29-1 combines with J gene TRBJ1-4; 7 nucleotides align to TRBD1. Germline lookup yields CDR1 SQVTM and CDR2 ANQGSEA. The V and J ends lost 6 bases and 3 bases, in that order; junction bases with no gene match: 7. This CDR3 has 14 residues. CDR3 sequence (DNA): TGCAGCGTCTCAACCGGGACAGCTAATGAAAAACTGTTTTTT. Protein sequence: CSVSTGTANEKLFF.

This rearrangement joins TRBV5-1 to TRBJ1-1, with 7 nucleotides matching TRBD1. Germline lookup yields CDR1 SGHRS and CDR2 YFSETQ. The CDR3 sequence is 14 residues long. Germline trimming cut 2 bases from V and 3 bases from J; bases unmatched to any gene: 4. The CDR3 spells CASSFTGVDTEAFF. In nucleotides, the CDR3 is TGCGCCAGCAGCTTCACAGGGGTCGACACTGAAGCTTTCTTT.